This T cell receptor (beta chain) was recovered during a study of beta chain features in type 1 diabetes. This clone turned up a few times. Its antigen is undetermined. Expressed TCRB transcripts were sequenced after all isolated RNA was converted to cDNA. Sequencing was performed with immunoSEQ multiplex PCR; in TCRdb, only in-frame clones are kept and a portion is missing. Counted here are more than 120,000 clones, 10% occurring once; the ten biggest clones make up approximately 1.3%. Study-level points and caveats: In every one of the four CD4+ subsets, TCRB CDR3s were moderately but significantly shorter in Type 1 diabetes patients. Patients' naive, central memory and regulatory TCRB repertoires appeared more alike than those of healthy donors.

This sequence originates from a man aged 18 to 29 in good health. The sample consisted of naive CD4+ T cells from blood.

CDR3 nucleotides: TGTGCCAGCACCCTGGACAGGGGCGAGCAGTACTTC. Translation: CASTLDRGEQYF. This chain joins TRBV28 and TRBJ2-7; 9 bases are shared with TRBD1. The CDR3 contains 12 residues. The J segment lost 6 bases and the V segment lost 7 bases, leaving 4 bases of the junction unmatched. Germline CDR1 and CDR2: MDHEN and SYDVKM.